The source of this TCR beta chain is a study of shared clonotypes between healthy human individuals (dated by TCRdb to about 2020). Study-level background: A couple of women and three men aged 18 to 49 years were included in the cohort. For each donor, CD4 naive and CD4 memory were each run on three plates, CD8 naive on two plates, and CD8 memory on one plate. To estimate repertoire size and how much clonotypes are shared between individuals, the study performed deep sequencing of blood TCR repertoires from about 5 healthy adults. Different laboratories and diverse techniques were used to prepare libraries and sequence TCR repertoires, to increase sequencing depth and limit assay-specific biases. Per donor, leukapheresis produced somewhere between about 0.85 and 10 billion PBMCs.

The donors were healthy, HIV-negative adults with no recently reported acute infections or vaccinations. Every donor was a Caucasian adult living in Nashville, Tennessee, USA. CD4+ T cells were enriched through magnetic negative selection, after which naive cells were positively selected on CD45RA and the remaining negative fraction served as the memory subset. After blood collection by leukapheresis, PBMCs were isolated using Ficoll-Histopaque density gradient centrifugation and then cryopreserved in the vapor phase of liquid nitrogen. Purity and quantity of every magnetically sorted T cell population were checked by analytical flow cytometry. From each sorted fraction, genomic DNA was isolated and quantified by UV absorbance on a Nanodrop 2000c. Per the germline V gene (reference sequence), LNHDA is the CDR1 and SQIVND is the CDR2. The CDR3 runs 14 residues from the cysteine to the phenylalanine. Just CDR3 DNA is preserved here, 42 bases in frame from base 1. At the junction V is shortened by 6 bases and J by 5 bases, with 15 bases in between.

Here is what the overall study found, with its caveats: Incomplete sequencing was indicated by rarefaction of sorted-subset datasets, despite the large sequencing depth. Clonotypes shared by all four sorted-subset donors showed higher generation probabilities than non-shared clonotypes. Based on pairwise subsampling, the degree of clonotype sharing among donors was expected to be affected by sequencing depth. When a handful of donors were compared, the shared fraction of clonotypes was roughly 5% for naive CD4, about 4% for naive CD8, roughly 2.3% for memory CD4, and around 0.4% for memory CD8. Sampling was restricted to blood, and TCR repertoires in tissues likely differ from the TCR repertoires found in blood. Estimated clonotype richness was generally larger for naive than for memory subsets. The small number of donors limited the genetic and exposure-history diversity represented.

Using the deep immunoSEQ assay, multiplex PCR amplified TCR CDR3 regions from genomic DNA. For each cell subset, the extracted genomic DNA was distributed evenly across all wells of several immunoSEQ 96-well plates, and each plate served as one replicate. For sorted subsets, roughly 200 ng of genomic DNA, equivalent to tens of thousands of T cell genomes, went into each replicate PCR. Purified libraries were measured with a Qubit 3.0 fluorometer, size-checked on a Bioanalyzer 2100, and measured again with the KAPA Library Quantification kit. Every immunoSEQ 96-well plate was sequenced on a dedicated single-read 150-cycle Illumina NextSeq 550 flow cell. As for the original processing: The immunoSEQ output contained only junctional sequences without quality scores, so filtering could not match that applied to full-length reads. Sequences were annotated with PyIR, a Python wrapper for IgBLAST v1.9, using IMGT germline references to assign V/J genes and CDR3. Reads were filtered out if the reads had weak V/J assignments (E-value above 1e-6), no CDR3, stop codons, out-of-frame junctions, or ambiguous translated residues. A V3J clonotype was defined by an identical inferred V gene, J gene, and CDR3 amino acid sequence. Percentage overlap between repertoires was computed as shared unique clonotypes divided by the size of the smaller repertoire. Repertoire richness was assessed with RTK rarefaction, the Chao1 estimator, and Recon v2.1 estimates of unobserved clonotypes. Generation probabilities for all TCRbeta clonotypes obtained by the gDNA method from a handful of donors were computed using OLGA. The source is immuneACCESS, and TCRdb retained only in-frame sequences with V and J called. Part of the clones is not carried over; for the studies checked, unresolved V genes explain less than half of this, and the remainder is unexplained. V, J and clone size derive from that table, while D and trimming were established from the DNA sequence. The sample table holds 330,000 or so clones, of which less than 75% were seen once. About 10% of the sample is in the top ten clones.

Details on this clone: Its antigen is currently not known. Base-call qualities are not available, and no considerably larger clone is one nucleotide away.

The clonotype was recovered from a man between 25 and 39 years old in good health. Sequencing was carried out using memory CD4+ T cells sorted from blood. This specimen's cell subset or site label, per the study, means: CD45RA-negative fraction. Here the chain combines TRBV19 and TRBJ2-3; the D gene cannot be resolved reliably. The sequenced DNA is TGTGCCAGTAGCCCGACCCGATTCGGAGATACGCAGTATTTT. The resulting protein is CASSPTRFGDTQYF.